This T cell receptor beta chain was retrieved from a study of vaccination effects on CD4 cells after COVID-19 (dated by TCRdb to the early 2020s). In terms of the full investigation: Participants received two doses of either the BNT162b2 or the mRNA-1273 mRNA SARS-CoV-2 vaccine. In a couple of convalescent patients, pre-vaccine samples were collected 16 days and one week ahead of the first dose, 142 and 148 days after COVID-19 diagnosis. The study compared SARS-CoV-2 spike-specific CD4+ TCR repertoires before and after mRNA vaccination in COVID-19 convalescent patients and infection-naive vaccine recipients. A total of approximately 9 COVID-19 convalescent patients and 4 SARS-CoV-2-naive healthy vaccine recipients were included in the full study. Cultures from other donors in the study were sequenced using the Oncomine TCR Beta short-read assay on an Illumina iSeq 100. Here is what the overall study found, with its caveats: At late post-vaccination timepoints, both infection-induced and vaccine-induced clones showed marked clonal contraction, consistent with waning T cell responses. For convalescent patients, new clones induced by the vaccine made up most of the post-vaccine spike-reactive repertoire, and these new clones were largely distinct from the clones induced by infection. The study was limited by a small number of convalescent patients and lacked early post-infection timepoints.

CDR1 LGHDT and CDR2 YNNKEL were looked up in the germline V gene (reference sequence). At the junction V is shortened by 1 base and J by 6 bases, with 13 bases in between. From the cysteine up to the phenylalanine, the CDR3 has a length of 14 residues. Only the CDR3 part of the read is kept: 42 bases, read in frame from the first base. With regard to this clone: The specificity of this receptor is unknown. No much larger clone exists at a distance of one base, and base qualities are not known.

To identify antigen-specific CD4+ T cell clonotypes by their expansion, the ViraFEST assay first stimulated PBMC with viral peptide pools and then applied TCR sequencing. After roughly 11 days of culture, CD4+ T cells were isolated with the EasySep CD4+ T cell isolation kit. PCR-confirmed SARS-CoV-2 infection had occurred in convalescent patients between March and December 2020, before the Alpha, Beta and Delta variants emerged in the United States. Each well held fewer than 2.5 million PBMC cultured in IMDM containing approximately 5.3% human AB serum, 9.5 to 10 IU/ml IL-2 and gentamicin, along with approximately 10 ug/ml peptides. An HIV-1 Nef peptide pool served as the negative control culture condition. On days 3 and 7, half of the culture medium was replaced with fresh IL-2-containing medium. Unless noted otherwise, every peptide stimulation condition was grown in triplicate wells. Using Ficoll-Paque Plus gradient centrifugation, PBMC were separated from whole blood and then either used fresh or cryopreserved at -140C. The QIAamp micro DNA kit was used to extract genomic DNA from the cultured CD4+ T cells.

The library was produced with the immunoSEQ multiplex PCR assay. DNA from the cultured, isolated CD4+ T cells was subjected to TCR beta CDR3 sequencing. In the source study's methods: Non-productive TCR sequences were removed and reads were trimmed to the CDR3 region, keeping CDR3s of at least 7 amino acids. Antigen-specific clonotypes were identified with the MANAFEST web app by comparing expansion in peptide wells against reference cultures. To be called positive, a clone needed expansion at FDR<0.05 compared with the reference and with all other wells, an odds ratio greater than 5, and a frequency greater than 0.1% in two replicate wells. A clonotype was called cross-reactive if it was significantly expanded both in SARS-CoV-2 spike wells and in at least one common cold coronavirus spike condition. Using the stringdist R package, CDR3 similarity was measured by Levenshtein distance, and unrooted trees were constructed with ape in R 3.6.1. Drawn from immuneACCESS, this table holds only the in-frame rearrangements with V and J called that TCRdb kept. Clones are partly lost; checked studies trace under half to an unresolved V gene and leave the rest unexplained. That table furnishes V, J and clone size, whereas the DNA furnished D and trimming. This sample gives around 53,000 clones in total; more than 75% of them show up just once. The top ten clonotypes cover 5.5% of the sample.

The chain employs TRBV3-1 (or the pseudogene TRBV3-2) and TRBJ2-7, with a tentative D gene TRBD1 over 6 matching bases. This material consisted of CD4+ T cells from PBMCs cultured with HIV peptides, taken before COVID-19 vaccination. In the paper's terms, the cell subset or site label means: HIV-1 Nef peptide pool negative control/reference culture. This TCR came from a human donor who had a prior SARS-CoV-2 infection. The CDR3 protein is CASSQGQGPGEQYF. The base sequence is TGTGCCAGCAGCCAAGGGCAGGGGCCCGGCGAGCAGTACTTC.